Shown below are 23 T cell receptor beta chains from a single sample sequenced in a study of tumor-infiltrating lymphocytes in oesophageal squamous cell carcinoma. TCRdb reprocessed the PCR reads via MiXCR and lists one record per CDR3 protein. This table holds 15,000 to 20,000 distinct CDR3 sequences, 35% to 50% found once. The sequencing input was normal esophageal tissue next to the tumor. These receptors came from a male donor with esophageal squamous cell carcinoma.

This clonotype has just one count. The rearrangement links TRBV28 to TRBJ2-6; no clear D gene. There are 15 residues in the CDR3. CDR1 MDHEN and CDR2 SYDVKM come from the germline V gene. Trimming removed 4 bases from V and 2 bases from J, with 9 bases in between. The CDR3 protein is CASSSTKPGANVLTF. CDR3 DNA sequence: TGTGCCAGCAGTTCAACAAAGCCTGGGGCCAACGTCCTGACTTTC. Full variable domain (outside the CDR3, taken from reference TRBV28 and TRBJ2-6): DVKVTQSSRYLVKRTGEKVFLECVQDMDHENMFWYRQDPGLGLRLIYFSYDVKMKEKGDIPEGYSVSREKKERFSLILESASTNQTSMYLCASSSTKPGANVLTFGAGSRLTVL.

The V call is TRBV6-1, the J call TRBJ1-1, with a tentative D call TRBD1 (5 bases). V dropped 6 bases and J dropped 14 bases, with 25 bases sitting between them. CDR3 length: 14 residues. Germline V gene lookup returns CDR1 MNHNS and CDR2 SASEGT. CDR3 bases: TGTGCCAGCAGGTTAGCGGGAATAGGGGATGAGCAGTTCTTT. It specifies CASRLAGIGDEQFF.

Only a few counts were recorded for this clonotype. The rearrangement links TRBV5-1 to TRBJ2-2, with TRBD2 matching 7 bases. V was pared by 9 bases and J by 5 bases, with 16 bases of the junction left unmatched. This CDR3 has 16 residues. Germline loops: CDR1 SGHRS, CDR2 YFSETQ. The DNA for the CDR3 is TGCGCCACAGCCTCGGAGACTCAACTAGCGACCGGGGAGCTGTTTTTT. Amino acid sequence: CATASETQLATGELFF.

This clonotype has a count of ten or more. The genes are TRBV5-4 and TRBJ2-6, with TRBD1 matching over 9 bases. This CDR3 has 20 residues. The germline CDR1 and CDR2 sequences are SGHNT and YYREEE (reference sequence). With 4 bases clipped from V and 2 bases from J, the junction kept 16 bases outside the gene matches. Here the CDR3 reads CASSRTPGQGFLAGANVLTF. CDR3 coding DNA: TGTGCCAGCAGCCGGACTCCGGGACAGGGCTTTCTAGCTGGGGCCAACGTCCTGACTTTC.

This clonotype was seen more than once but under ten times. CDR3 sequence reads: CASSRNEQYF. The CDR3 nucleotides are TGTGCCAGCAGCCGGAATGAGCAGTACTTC. J is TRBJ2-1 and V is TRBV28; D remains ambiguous. The J call is uncertain, as TRBJ2-7 better fits the DNA end. The CDR3 spans 10 residues. Germline CDR1 and CDR2: MDHEN and SYDVKM.

Ten or more counts support this clonotype. The CDR3 loop reads CASSFRGLGNQPQHF. CDR3 in DNA: TGTGCCAGCAGTTTCAGGGGGCTCGGCAATCAGCCCCAGCATTTT. V gene TRBV27 combines with J gene TRBJ1-5; TRBD1 aligns across 8 bases. CDR3 length equals 15 residues. The J segment lost 2 bases and the V segment lost 3 bases, leaving 3 bases of the junction unmatched. CDR1 is MNHEY, CDR2 SMNVEV, per germline (reference sequence).

This clonotype appeared a few times. The chain recombines TRBV12-3 or TRBV12-4 with TRBJ2-5; D might be TRBD2 (5 bases). The J call could be wrong; TRBJ2-7 is a better fit for the DNA end. The CDR3 runs to 14 residues. CDR3 sequence (DNA): TGTGCCAGCAGTTTAGCGACCGCGGGCTACGAGCAGTACTTC. Protein product: CASSLATAGYEQYF.

The V and J genes are TRBV7-4 and TRBJ2-5; the D gene is possibly TRBD1 (6 bases). The CDR3 runs to 13 residues. V lost 7 bases and J lost 1, with 10 bases in between. Germline CDR1 and CDR2: SGHVT and SQSDAQ. DNA of the CDR3: TGTGCCAGCAACGAGGGGGTCCAAGAGACCCAGTACTTC. Protein sequence: CASNEGVQETQYF.

The V and J genes are TRBV5-4 and TRBJ1-1, with 12 bases that match TRBD1. The J call may be faulty, since TRBJ2-2 better matches the DNA end. Per the germline V gene, CDR1 is SGHNT and CDR2 is YYREEE (reference sequence). The CDR3 runs to 17 residues. The CDR3 nucleotides read TGTGCCAGCAGTCCCACGGCGGGACAGGGGGCGACCGGGGAGCTGTTTTTT. This translates into CASSPTAGQGATGELFF.

This clonotype has a handful of counts. V gene TRBV20-1 combines with J gene TRBJ2-1; 11 nucleotides agree with TRBD2. This CDR3 region has 15 residues. V was pared by 2 bases and J by 9 bases, with 9 bases of the junction left unmatched. CDR1 is DFQATT, CDR2 SNEGSKA, per germline (reference sequence). CDR3 nucleotide sequence: TGCAGTGCTAGATCGGGACTAGCGGTACAATCTGAGCAGTTCTTC. As protein: CSARSGLAVQSEQFF.

By share, this clonotype ranks as medium-sized. The J gene is TRBJ2-3, the V gene TRBV7-2, with 7 nucleotides matching TRBD1. Germline CDR1 and CDR2: SGHTA and FQGNSA. The CDR3 runs 15 residues. The V and J ends lost 7 bases and 0 bases, in that order; junction bases with no gene match: 7. CDR3 sequence: CASIRTGRSTDTQYF. CDR3 coding DNA: TGTGCCAGCATCAGGACAGGCAGAAGCACAGATACGCAGTATTTT.

This clonotype showed up just a few times. The chain couples TRBV19 to TRBJ2-2, with 14 bases fitting TRBD2. V was pared by 6 bases and J by 4 bases, with 10 bases of the junction left unmatched. The CDR3 sequence is 18 residues long. Germline V gene data show CDR1 as LNHDA and CDR2 as SQIVND (reference sequence). DNA of the CDR3: TGTGCCAGTAGCGAAGGGGGACTAGCGGGAGCGGGCACCGGGGAGCTGTTTTTT. It specifies CASSEGGLAGAGTGELFF.

This clonotype was recorded at least ten times. At one end, the junction sequence differs from germline, possibly due to a read error. The chain is built from TRBV5-4 and TRBJ2-5; TRBD1 aligns across 9 bases. The germline V gene has CDR1 SGHNT and CDR2 YYREEE (reference sequence). There are 15 residues in the CDR3. The DNA of the CDR3 is TGCGCCAGCAGCCTCGGACAGGGGACAAAAGAGACCCAGTACTTC. Its protein product is CASSLGQGTKETQYF.

This clonotype was seen once. Since the CDR3 does not end with the conserved phenylalanine or tryptophan, this likely comes from a read error. No DNA is shown, since the ends of the CDR3 on it are uncertain; the CDR3 is the one TCRdb lists. The CDR3 sequence: CASSLRVRTYEQYFGN. The V call is TRBV28, the J call TRBJ2-1. Germline CDR1 and CDR2: MDHEN and SYDVKM. Including both end residues, the CDR3 is 16 amino acids long.

The chain joins TRBV7-2 to TRBJ2-3, with TRBD2 identical over 8 bases. The CDR3 totals 15 residues. V dropped 4 bases and J dropped 8; count of bases not matched to a gene: 11. Per germline, CDR1 SGHTA and CDR2 FQGNSA. CDR3 nucleotides: TGTGCCAGCAGCTCCACTAGCGGACCTCAGGGTACGCAGTATTTT. Translated: CASSSTSGPQGTQYF. The variable domain in full, with the rest retrieved from reference TRBV7-2 and TRBJ2-3, is GAGVSQSPSNKVTEKGKDVELRCDPISGHTALYWYRQSLGQGLEFLIYFQGNSAPDKSGLPSDRFSAERTGGSVSTLTIQRTQQEDSAVYLCASSSTSGPQGTQYFGPGTRLTVL.

This clonotype was found once. The V call is TRBV10-3, the J call TRBJ2-6; D gene uncertain. The CDR3 extends over 16 amino acids. Deletions cut 0 bases from V and 0 bases from J, with 6 bases between. The germline gives CDR1 ENHRY, CDR2 SYGVKD. The CDR3 nucleotides read TGTGCCATCAGTGAGTCGTTTATCTCTGGGGCCAACGTCCTGACTTTC. This encodes CAISESFISGANVLTF.

This clonotype was seen many times. The chain couples TRBV5-1 to TRBJ2-3; a weak D match, TRBD2 (6 bases). CDR1 SGHRS and CDR2 YFSETQ come from the germline V gene. The CDR3 loop spans 14 amino acids. Trimming took off 4 bases at V and 1 base at J, with 10 bases between the two ends. The CDR3 protein is CASSAGLGTDTQYF. The CDR3, as DNA: TGCGCCAGCAGCGCGGGACTGGGCACAGATACGCAGTATTTT.

This clonotype was seen at least ten times. Since a much larger clone is just one base distant, this may be a read error. The chain couples TRBV6-1 to TRBJ2-5; D unclear. The CDR3 has 17 residues. V was clipped by 1 base and J by 11 bases, with 26 bases between them. Germline V gene sequence: CDR1 MNHNS, CDR2 SASEGT. The CDR3 spells CASSEGRSQILYNEQYF. In DNA, the CDR3 is TGTGCCAGCAGTGAAGGCAGGTCACAGATTCTCTACAATGAGCAGTACTTC.

J is TRBJ2-1 and V is TRBV7-2; 9 positions agree with TRBD2. The CDR3 runs to 15 residues. The V gene's germline CDR1 is SGHTA and CDR2 FQGNSA. V lost 5 bases to trimming and J lost 3 bases; unmatched junction nucleotides: 5. The CDR3 DNA follows: TGTGCCAGCAGCCTTCTAGCGGGGAACTACAATGAGCAGTTCTTC. This encodes CASSLLAGNYNEQFF.

The J gene is TRBJ2-3, the V gene TRBV9; D not certain. The J call is doubtful: the DNA matches TRBJ2-1 better. The CDR3 loop spans 17 amino acids. Germline lookup yields CDR1 SGDLS and CDR2 YYNGEE. CDR3 sequence: CASSVDVPQYSYNEQFF. The CDR3 coding sequence is TGTGCCAGCAGCGTAGACGTACCGCAATATTCCTACAATGAGCAGTTCTTC.

Notes on this clonotype: A read error is likely, as this CDR3 ends without the conserved phenylalanine or tryptophan. The limits of the CDR3 on the DNA are not certain, so only TCRdb's listed CDR3 is given. V gene TRBV6-1 combines with J gene TRBJ1-1; the D segment call TRBD1 is taken from the table without a DNA check. The V gene's germline CDR1 is MNHNS and CDR2 SASEGT. The CDR3 spans 16 residues, counting both ends. CDR3 sequence reads: CASSPGIPKRPSTSVR.

By proportion, this clonotype is medium-sized. The rearrangement joins TRBV6-1 to TRBJ2-7, with D perhaps matching TRBD1 (6 bases). V was shortened by 5 bases and J by 4 bases, with 15 bases between the two germline ends. The CDR3 extends over 14 amino acids. Germline CDR1 reads MNHNS; CDR2 reads SASEGT. CDR3 amino acids: CASSFGRGVYEQYF. CDR3 coding DNA: TGTGCCAGCAGTTTCGGCAGGGGAGTGTACGAGCAGTACTTC.

In its sample, this clonotype was seen many times. This chain links TRBV6-1 with TRBJ2-1, with no clear D. V was pared by 8 bases and J by 0 bases, with 11 bases between. CDR1 MNHNS and CDR2 SASEGT come from the germline V gene. The CDR3 contains 14 residues. DNA of the CDR3: TGTGCCAGCTTACAGAGGAGCTCCTACAATGAGCAGTTCTTC. Translating it yields CASLQRSSYNEQFF.